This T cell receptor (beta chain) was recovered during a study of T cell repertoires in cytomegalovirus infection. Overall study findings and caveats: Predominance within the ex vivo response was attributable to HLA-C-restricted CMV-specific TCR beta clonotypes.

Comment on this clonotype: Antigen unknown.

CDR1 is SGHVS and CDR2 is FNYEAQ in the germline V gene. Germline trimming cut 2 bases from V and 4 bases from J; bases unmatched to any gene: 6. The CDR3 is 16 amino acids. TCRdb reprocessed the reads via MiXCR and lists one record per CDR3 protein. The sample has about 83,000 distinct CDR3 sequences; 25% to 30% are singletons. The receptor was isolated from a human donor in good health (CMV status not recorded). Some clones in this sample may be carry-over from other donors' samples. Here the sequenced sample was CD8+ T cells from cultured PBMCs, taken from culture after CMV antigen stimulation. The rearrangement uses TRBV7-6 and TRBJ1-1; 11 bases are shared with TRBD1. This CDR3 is CASSLPVGTGGTEAFF. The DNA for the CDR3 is TGTGCCAGCAGCTTACCGGTCGGGACAGGGGGCACTGAAGCTTTCTTT.